This entry lists 3 T cell receptor beta chains sequenced from one sample in a study of blood T cell repertoires in COVID-19. Here immunoSEQ multiplex PCR was the method, and the copy in TCRdb shows in-frame clones only, minus some. The sample lists about 180,000 clones, around 86% seen once, with around 8.6% in the top ten. Sequencing was done on a sample of peripheral blood. All receptors come from a man aged 50-59 years with active or convalescent COVID-19.

The V call is TRBV30, the J call TRBJ2-7, with 7 bases lining up with TRBD1. The germline V gene has CDR1 GTSNPN and CDR2 SVGIG (reference sequence). This CDR3 has 14 amino acids. The V gene end was trimmed by 5 bases and the J gene end by 2 bases; junction bases not matched to a gene: 9. The CDR3 coding sequence is TGTGCCTGGCGAAGACAGGGAGTCCCCTACGAGCAGTACTTC. This gives the protein CAWRRQGVPYEQYF.

This clone was found once. This chain joins TRBV19 and TRBJ2-1, with 10 bases matching TRBD2. Per germline, CDR1 LNHDA and CDR2 SQIVND (reference sequence). This CDR3 has 17 amino acids. J lost 2 bases, V lost 4 bases, and 8 bases had no gene match. CDR3 loop: CASSRLAGGSTYNEQFF. CDR3 nucleotides: TGTGCCAGTAGTAGGTTAGCGGGAGGATCCACCTACAATGAGCAGTTCTTC. Drawing the rest from reference TRBV19 and TRBJ2-1, the complete variable domain is DGGITQSPKYLFRKEGQNVTLSCEQNLNHDAMYWYRQDPGQGLRLIYYSQIVNDFQKGDIAEGYSVSREKKESFPLTVTSAQKNPTAFYLCASSRLAGGSTYNEQFFGPGTRLTVL.

The table lists this clone with a count of one. This chain connects TRBV11-2 to TRBJ1-1, with a tentative D call TRBD1 (5 bases). The CDR3 sequence is 14 residues long. CDR1 SGHAT and CDR2 FQNNGV come from the germline V gene. Trimming pared 5 bases from V and 1 base from J, leaving 11 bases between. This CDR3 reads CASSRIQGNTEAFF. CDR3 nucleotides: TGTGCCAGCAGCCGCATTCAGGGGAACACTGAAGCTTTCTTT.